This note documents a single TCR beta chain sequence. This record comes from a study of technical replicates of blood from a handful of donors. Assay: immunoSEQ multiplex PCR; the TCRdb copy retains only in-frame clones and omits some. In the table there are approximately 13,000 clones, about 86% of which are singletons. The CDR3 has 16 residues. J gave up 0 bases and V 9 bases, and 10 bases lay outside the gene matches. Germline V gives CDR1 SGHVS, CDR2 FNYEAQ. The sequenced sample consisted of PBMCs. This chain links TRBV7-6 with TRBJ2-2; 7 positions agree with TRBD1. The sequence was obtained from a human donor in good health. The DNA of the CDR3 is TGTGCCAGTACCCTTCAGGGGGTGGCGAACACCGGGGAGCTGTTTTTT. Translating it yields CASTLQGVANTGELFF.